This T cell receptor beta chain was documented in a study of blood T cell repertoires in COVID-19. The overall study: Nucleic acid was either cDNA or gDNA, and it came from T cells, B-cell-depleted T cells, or PBMCs.

Recovered participants had two consecutive negative NP/OP PCR tests, healthcare professional clearance, or symptom resolution. In the original workflow: The authors estimated nucleated cell counts from reference gene primer amplification. TCRdb's table, derived via immunoSEQ multiplex PCR, lists solely in-frame clones and lacks some. For V, J and clone size, that table is used; D and trimming come from the DNA. The table has a few hundred thousand clones, 70% to 90% seen once. The CDR3 runs 14 residues. Germline V lookup: CDR1 MNHEY, CDR2 SVGAGI. Trimming cost V 7 bases and J 5 bases, with 17 bases left between them.

The receptor was isolated from a woman aged 25 to 45 who had recovered from COVID-19. The gene calls are TRBV6-5 and TRBJ2-5; maybe TRBD2 (6 bases). Sequencing was done on a sample of PBMCs or T cells enriched from blood (not recorded which). DNA for the CDR3: TGTGCCAGCAAAACGCGGGGTGAATTGGAGACCCAGTACTTC. The encoded protein is CASKTRGELETQYF.